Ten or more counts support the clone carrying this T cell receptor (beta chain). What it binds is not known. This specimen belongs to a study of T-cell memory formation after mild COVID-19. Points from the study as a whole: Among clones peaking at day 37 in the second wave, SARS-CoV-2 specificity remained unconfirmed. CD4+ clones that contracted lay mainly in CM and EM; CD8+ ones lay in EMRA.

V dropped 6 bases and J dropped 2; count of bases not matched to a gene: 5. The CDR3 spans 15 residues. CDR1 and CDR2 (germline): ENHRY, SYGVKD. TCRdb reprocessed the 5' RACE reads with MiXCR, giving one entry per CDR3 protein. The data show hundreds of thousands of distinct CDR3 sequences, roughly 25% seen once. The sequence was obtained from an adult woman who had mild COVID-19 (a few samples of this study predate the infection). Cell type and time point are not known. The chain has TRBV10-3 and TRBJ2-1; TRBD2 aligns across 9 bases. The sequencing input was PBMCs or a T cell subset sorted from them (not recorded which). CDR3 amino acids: CAIRRAGGTYNEQFF. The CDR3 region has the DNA TGTGCCATCAGGCGAGCGGGGGGAACCTACAATGAGCAGTTCTTC.